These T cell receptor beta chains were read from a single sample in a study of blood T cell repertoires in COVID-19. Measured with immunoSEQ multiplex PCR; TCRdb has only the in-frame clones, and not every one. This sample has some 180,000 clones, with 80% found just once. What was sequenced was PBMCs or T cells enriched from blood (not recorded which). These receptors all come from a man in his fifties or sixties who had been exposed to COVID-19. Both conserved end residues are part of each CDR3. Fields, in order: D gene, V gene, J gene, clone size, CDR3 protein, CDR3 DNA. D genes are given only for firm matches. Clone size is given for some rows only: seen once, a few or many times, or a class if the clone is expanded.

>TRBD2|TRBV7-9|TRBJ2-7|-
CASSWSLAGRGLEEQYF
TGTGCCAGCAGCTGGTCCCTCGCAGGGAGGGGTCTAGAGGAGCAGTACTTC
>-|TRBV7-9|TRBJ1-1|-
CASSLAQTEAFF
TGTGCCAGCAGCTTAGCGCAGACTGAAGCTTTCTTT
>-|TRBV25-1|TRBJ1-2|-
CASSDRGWARRPLGYTF
TGTGCCAGCAGTGACCGGGGTTGGGCACGTCGACCCCTAGGCTACACCTTC
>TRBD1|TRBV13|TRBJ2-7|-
CASSPRTGGNYEQYF
TGTGCCAGCAGCCCAAGGACAGGGGGCAACTACGAGCAGTACTTC
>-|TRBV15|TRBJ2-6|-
CATLDRTLISGANVLTF
TGTGCCACCCTCGACAGAACTCTAATCTCTGGGGCCAACGTCCTGACTTTC
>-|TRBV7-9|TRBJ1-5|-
CASSLSSDQPQHF
TGTGCCAGCAGCTTGTCCAGTGATCAGCCCCAGCATTTT
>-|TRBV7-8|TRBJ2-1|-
CASRYAFPNPSEQFF
TGTGCCAGCAGGTACGCCTTCCCGAATCCGAGTGAGCAGTTCTTC
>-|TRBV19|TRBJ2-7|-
CASRGDSTSYEQYF
TGTGCCAGTAGAGGGGACTCGACCTCCTACGAGCAGTACTTC
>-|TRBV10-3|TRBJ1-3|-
CAIGGQDKGSGNTIYF
TGTGCCATCGGAGGGCAGGACAAAGGTTCTGGAAACACCATATATTTT
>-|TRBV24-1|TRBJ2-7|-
CATSKSNQQYF
TGTGCCACCAGTAAGAGCAACCAGCAGTACTTC
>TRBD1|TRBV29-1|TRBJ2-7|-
CSVRAVGQGVHEQYF
TGCAGCGTTCGTGCCGTGGGACAGGGGGTCCACGAGCAGTACTTC
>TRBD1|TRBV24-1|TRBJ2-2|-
CATSDATGAGTGELFF
TGTGCCACCAGTGACGCGACAGGGGCGGGCACCGGGGAGCTGTTTTTT
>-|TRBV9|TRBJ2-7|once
CASSVAIAHLHEQYF
TGTGCCAGCAGCGTAGCCATAGCCCATCTTCACGAGCAGTACTTC
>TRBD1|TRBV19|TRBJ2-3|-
CASSRTGFADTQYF
TGTGCCAGTAGTAGGACAGGGTTTGCAGATACGCAGTATTTT
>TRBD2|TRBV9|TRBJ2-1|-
CASSVADSGGTEQFF
TGTGCCAGCAGCGTGGCAGACTCGGGAGGTACTGAGCAGTTCTTC
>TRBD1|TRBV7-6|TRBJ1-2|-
CASSLARISGGGADGYTF
TGTGCCAGCAGCTTAGCGAGGATCTCCGGAGGGGGCGCGGATGGCTACACCTTC
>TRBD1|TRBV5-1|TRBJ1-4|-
CASSPGTGNEKLFF
TGCGCCAGCAGCCCCGGGACAGGGAATGAAAAACTGTTTTTT
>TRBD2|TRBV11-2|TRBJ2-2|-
CASSQYGRGNTGELFF
TGTGCCAGCAGCCAGTACGGGAGGGGGAACACCGGGGAGCTGTTTTTT
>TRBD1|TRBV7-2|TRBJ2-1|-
CASSLDRRTYNEQFF
TGTGCCAGCAGTTTGGACAGGAGAACCTACAATGAGCAGTTCTTC
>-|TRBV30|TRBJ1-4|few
CAWSPSREQKLFF
TGTGCCTGGAGTCCTTCCCGGGAACAAAAACTGTTTTTT
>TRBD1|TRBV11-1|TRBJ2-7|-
CASTPTPGQGTYEQYF
TGTGCCAGCACCCCAACCCCGGGACAGGGAACCTACGAGCAGTACTTC
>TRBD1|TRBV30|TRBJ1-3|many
CAWSRDSGSGNTIYF
TGTGCCTGGAGCCGGGACAGCGGCTCTGGAAACACCATATATTTT
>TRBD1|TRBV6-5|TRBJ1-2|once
CASSYRDRVTYGYTF
TGTGCCAGCAGTTACAGGGACAGGGTGACCTATGGCTACACCTTC
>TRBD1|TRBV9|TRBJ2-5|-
CASSDNYRGGQQETQYF
TGTGCCAGCAGCGACAACTACAGGGGCGGCCAACAAGAGACCCAGTACTTC
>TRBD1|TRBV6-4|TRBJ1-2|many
CASSETPQGVPYGYTF
TGTGCCAGCAGTGAGACCCCCCAGGGGGTACCCTATGGCTACACCTTC
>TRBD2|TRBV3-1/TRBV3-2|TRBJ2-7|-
CASSRTGTRDEQYF
TGTGCCAGCAGCCGTACCGGGACTAGGGACGAGCAGTACTTC
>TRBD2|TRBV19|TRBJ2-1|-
CASSSPLAASYNEQFF
TGTGCCAGTAGTAGCCCACTAGCGGCAAGTTACAATGAGCAGTTCTTC
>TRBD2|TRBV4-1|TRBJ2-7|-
CASSQVRWSAGETYEQYF
TGCGCCAGCAGCCAAGTGAGGTGGTCCGCGGGAGAAACCTACGAGCAGTACTTC
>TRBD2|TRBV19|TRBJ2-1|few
CASRKGGTSASNEQFF
TGTGCCAGTAGGAAAGGGGGGACTAGCGCCTCGAATGAGCAGTTCTTC
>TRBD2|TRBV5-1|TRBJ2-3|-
CASSFSGGAPDTQYF
TGCGCCAGCAGCTTTAGCGGGGGGGCCCCGGATACGCAGTATTTT
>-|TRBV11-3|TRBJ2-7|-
CASSLDNAASYEQYF
TGTGCCAGCAGCTTAGATAACGCGGCCTCCTACGAGCAGTACTTC
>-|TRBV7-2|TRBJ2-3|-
CASSLSFASGNTQYF
TGTGCCAGCAGCTTAAGTTTTGCTAGTGGAAATACGCAGTATTTT
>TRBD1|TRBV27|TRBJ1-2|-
CASGQGGPKGYTF
TGTGCCTCGGGACAGGGCGGCCCCAAGGGCTACACCTTC
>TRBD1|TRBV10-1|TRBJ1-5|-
CASSGGQGPRPQHF
TGCGCCAGCAGTGGGGGACAGGGTCCGCGGCCCCAGCATTTT
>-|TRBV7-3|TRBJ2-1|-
CASSPTPRYNEQFF
TGTGCCAGCAGCCCAACACCACGTTACAATGAGCAGTTCTTC
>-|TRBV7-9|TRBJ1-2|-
CASSELPGSAAEYTF
TGTGCCAGCAGCGAACTACCTGGATCGGCGGCTGAATACACCTTC
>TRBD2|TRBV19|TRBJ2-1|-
CASSVESGRVSDEQFF
TGTGCCAGTAGTGTAGAGAGCGGGAGGGTTAGTGATGAGCAGTTCTTC
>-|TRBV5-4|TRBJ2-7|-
CASSFLREAGPGLTAYEQYF
TGTGCCAGCAGCTTTCTTAGGGAGGCCGGCCCGGGACTGACGGCCTACGAGCAGTACTTC
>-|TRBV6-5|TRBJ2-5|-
CASRSAMGLQETQYF
TGTGCCAGCAGGAGCGCTATGGGTCTCCAAGAGACCCAGTACTTC
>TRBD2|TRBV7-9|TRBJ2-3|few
CASSSPSGGRSTDTQYF
TGTGCCAGCAGCTCCCCCTCGGGCGGGAGGAGCACAGATACGCAGTATTTT
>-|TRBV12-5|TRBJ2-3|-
CASAAADTQYF
TGTGCTAGTGCGGCGGCAGATACGCAGTATTTT
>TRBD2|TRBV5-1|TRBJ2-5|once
CASSPGLAGAPETQYF
TGCGCCAGCAGCCCGGGACTAGCGGGAGCCCCAGAGACCCAGTACTTC
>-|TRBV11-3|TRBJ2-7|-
CASSLLGGSYEQYF
TGTGCCAGCAGCTTATTAGGGGGATCCTACGAGCAGTACTTC